Listed here is a single TCR beta chain. These data are taken from a study of tumor-infiltrating lymphocytes in primary liver carcinoma. Background on the study: Spanning 30 to 69 years of age, the patients were men and women.

After removal of 9 bases from V and 11 bases from J, the junction contained 17 bases not matched to a gene. The CDR3 sequence is 15 residues long. For blood RNA, unsorted whole blood served as the source, and germline DNA was extracted too. From approximately 0.5 ug of total RNA, TCR beta-specific cDNA was reverse-transcribed using a constant-region primer. Library construction for TCR beta comprised three nested multiplex PCR rounds performed with slightly modified ARM-PCR. Two initial PCR rounds of 10 to 11 cycles each paired TRBV1-TRBV30 forward primers with a C-beta reverse primer. Using its own MiXCR run on the multiplex PCR reads, TCRdb lists one record per CDR3 protein. The sample yields approximately 330,000 distinct CDR3 sequences, about 65% seen once.

The rearrangement links TRBV12-3 or TRBV12-4 to TRBJ2-5, with TRBD2 matching over 11 bases. This TCR was recovered from a man aged 35-49 years with primary liver carcinoma and hepatitis B virus infection. The sample consisted of peripheral blood. In DNA, the CDR3 is TGTGCCAGGAGTCCAGGGACTAGCGGCCAAGGGACTCAGTACTTC. As protein: CARSPGTSGQGTQYF.